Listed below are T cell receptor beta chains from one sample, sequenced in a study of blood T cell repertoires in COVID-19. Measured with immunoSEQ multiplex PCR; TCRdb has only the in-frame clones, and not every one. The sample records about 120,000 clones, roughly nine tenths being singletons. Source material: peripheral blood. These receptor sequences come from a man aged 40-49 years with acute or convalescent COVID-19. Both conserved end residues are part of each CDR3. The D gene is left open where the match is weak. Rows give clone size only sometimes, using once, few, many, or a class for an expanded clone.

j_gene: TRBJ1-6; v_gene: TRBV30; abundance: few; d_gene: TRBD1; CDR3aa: CALDRVNSPLHF; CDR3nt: TGTGCCTTGGACAGGGTTAATTCACCCCTCCACTTT
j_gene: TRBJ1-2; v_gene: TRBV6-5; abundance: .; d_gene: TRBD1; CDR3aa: CASSQKPGQEGYTF; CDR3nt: TGTGCCAGCAGCCAAAAACCGGGACAGGAGGGCTACACCTTC
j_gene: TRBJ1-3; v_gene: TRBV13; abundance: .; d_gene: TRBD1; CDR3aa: CASSPGTGGSGNTIYF; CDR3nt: TGTGCCAGCAGCCCCGGGACAGGCGGCTCTGGAAACACCATATATTTT
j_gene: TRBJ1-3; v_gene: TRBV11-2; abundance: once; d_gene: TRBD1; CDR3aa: CASSWDSRLNTIYF; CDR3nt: TGTGCCAGCAGCTGGGACAGCCGCTTAAACACCATATATTTT
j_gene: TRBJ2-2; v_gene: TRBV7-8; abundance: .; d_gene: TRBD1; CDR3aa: CASSYGQGWNTGELFF; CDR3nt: TGTGCCAGCAGCTACGGACAGGGTTGGAACACCGGGGAGCTGTTTTTT
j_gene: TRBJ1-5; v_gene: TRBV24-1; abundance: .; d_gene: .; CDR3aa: CATSDGANQPQHF; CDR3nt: TGTGCCACCAGTGACGGAGCCAATCAGCCCCAGCATTTT
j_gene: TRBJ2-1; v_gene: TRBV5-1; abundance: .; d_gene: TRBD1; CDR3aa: CASTLGQGPYNEQFF; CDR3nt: TGCGCCAGCACCCTGGGACAGGGCCCCTACAATGAGCAGTTCTTC
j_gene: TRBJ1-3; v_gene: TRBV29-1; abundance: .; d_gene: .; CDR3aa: CSVEQDIGNTIYF; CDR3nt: TGCAGCGTTGAACAGGACATTGGGAACACCATATATTTT
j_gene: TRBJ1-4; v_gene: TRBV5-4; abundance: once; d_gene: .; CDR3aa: CASSPGTTTLNEKLFF; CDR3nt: TGTGCCAGCAGCCCAGGGACAACCACTCTTAATGAAAAACTGTTTTTT
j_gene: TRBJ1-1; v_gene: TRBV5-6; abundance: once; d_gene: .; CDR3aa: CASSLLQAGGNTEAFF; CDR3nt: TGTGCCAGCAGCTTGTTACAGGCTGGTGGGAACACTGAAGCTTTCTTT
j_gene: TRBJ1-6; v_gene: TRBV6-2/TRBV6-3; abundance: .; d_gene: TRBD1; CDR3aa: CASSGQGGNSPLHF; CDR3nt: TGTGCCAGCAGTGGACAGGGTGGGAATTCACCCCTCCACTTT
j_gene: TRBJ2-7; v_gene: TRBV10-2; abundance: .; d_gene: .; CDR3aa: CASSTSDSYEQYF; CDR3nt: TGCGCCAGCAGTACAAGTGACAGCTACGAGCAGTACTTC
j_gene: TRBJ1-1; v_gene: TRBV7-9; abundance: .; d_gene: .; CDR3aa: CASSRPNREMNTEAFF; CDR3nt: TGTGCCAGCAGCCGTCCCAACAGGGAAATGAACACTGAAGCTTTCTTT
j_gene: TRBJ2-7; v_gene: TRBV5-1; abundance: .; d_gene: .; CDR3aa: CASSDTTPGLSYEQYF; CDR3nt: TGCGCCAGCAGCGACACCACCCCGGGACTTTCCTACGAGCAGTACTTC
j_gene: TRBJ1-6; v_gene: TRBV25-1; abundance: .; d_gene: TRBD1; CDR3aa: CASGQGNSPLHF; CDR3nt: TGTGCCAGCGGACAGGGAAATTCACCCCTCCACTTT